The TCR beta chain under discussion was sequenced for a study of T cells in Graves' hyperthyroidism and ophthalmopathy. Findings and caveats of the study: Among thyroid clonotypes expanded above 0.001, most also appeared in blood.

The V end lost 7 bases, the J end lost 4 bases, and 17 bases lay between the germline ends. The CDR3 runs to 13 residues. Germline lookup yields CDR1 SQVTM and CDR2 ANQGSEA. Amplified TCR beta CDR3 regions derived from RNA transcripts. In the first-round RT-PCR of the TCR CDR3, the HTBI primer set was used. TCRdb analysed the multiplex PCR reads with MiXCR anew, one entry per CDR3 protein. The sample shows 610,000 or so distinct CDR3 sequences, 46% of them seen only once. About this clonotype: Its target is unknown.

Patients counted as stable if ophthalmopathy did not develop within 18 months. Uncontrolled infection, other autoimmune disease, pregnancy and lactation each barred patients from inclusion. This receptor was identified in a woman aged 18-35 years with Graves' hyperthyroidism. The rearrangement joins TRBV29-1 to TRBJ2-7, with D possibly TRBD1 on 6 matching bases. Sequencing was carried out using peripheral blood or thyroid tissue (not recorded which). In DNA form, the CDR3 reads TGCAGCGGGGGTGGGACACGTTCGTACGAGCAGTACTTC. Protein product: CSGGGTRSYEQYF.